The rows below give T cell receptor beta chains drawn from one sample of a study of T cell clones after liver transplantation. The assay was immunoSEQ multiplex PCR, and TCRdb's table has in-frame clones only and misses some. Of more than 65,000 clones listed, 80% are singletons. Sample: CD4+ T cells from blood, taken 12 months after liver transplant. The receptors shown here come from a human patient who received a liver transplant. A subset of T cells may come from the graft donor. The CDR3 runs from the conserved cysteine through the conserved F or W. Each record gives: CDR3 DNA, CDR3 protein, J gene, clone size, D gene, V gene, CDR3 length. The D gene is left open where the match is weak. The size entry is marked missing in some rows and otherwise reads once, few, many or a size class.

TGTGCCAGCAGGCGGTTAGGAGGGAACACCGGGGAGCTGTTTTTT | CASRRLGGNTGELFF | TRBJ2-2 | - | - | TRBV2 | 15
TGTGCCAGTAGTCGTCGGGGGACCTACGAGCAGTACTTC | CASSRRGTYEQYF | TRBJ2-7 | - | - | TRBV27 | 13
TGCGCCAGCAGCCAAGATCAGCAGGACCGATCCCAGCATTTT | CASSQDQQDRSQHF | TRBJ1-5 | - | - | TRBV4-1 | 14
TGTGCCTGGATGCAGGGTAAAAAAGAGACCCAGTACTTC | CAWMQGKKETQYF | TRBJ2-5 | - | - | TRBV30 | 13
TGTGCCACGGGGGGACAGGGTGGGAGTCGAGAGACCCAGTACTTC | CATGGQGGSRETQYF | TRBJ2-5 | - | TRBD1 | TRBV10-3 | 15
TGTGCCAGCAGCTTAGGTAGGGGCAGCTTGGGCAATGAGCAGTTCTTC | CASSLGRGSLGNEQFF | TRBJ2-1 | - | - | TRBV7-9 | 16
TGTGCCACCAGCAGAGAACCGGGGGCTCGGGGCTACACCTTC | CATSREPGARGYTF | TRBJ1-2 | - | - | TRBV15 | 14
TGCGCCAGCAGCCCCCTCCCGACGAGCTCCTACAATGAGCAGTTCTTC | CASSPLPTSSYNEQFF | TRBJ2-1 | - | - | TRBV5-1 | 16
TGTGCCAGCAGCAAAGATGGGCTAGCGGGGCGGCAGTGGGGAACAGATACGCAGTATTTT | CASSKDGLAGRQWGTDTQYF | TRBJ2-3 | - | TRBD2 | TRBV14 | 20
TGCGCCAGCAGCTTAGGGAATGGGGCCAACGTCCTGACTTTC | CASSLGNGANVLTF | TRBJ2-6 | once | - | TRBV5-1 | 14
TGTGCCAGCAGCGTAGCGGGTAGCCACCACAATGAGCAGTTCTTC | CASSVAGSHHNEQFF | TRBJ2-1 | - | - | TRBV9 | 15
TGTGCCAGCAGGGTAGCGGGAACCTACGAGCAGTACTTC | CASRVAGTYEQYF | TRBJ2-7 | - | TRBD2 | TRBV28 | 13
TGCAGCGTTGGGGGACAGTCGTACGTCGAGACCCAGTACTTC | CSVGGQSYVETQYF | TRBJ2-5 | - | TRBD1 | TRBV29-1 | 14
TGTGCCAGCAGCTCGCTTTTAGGGTTGGGGTTGAACACTGAAGCTTTCTTT | CASSSLLGLGLNTEAFF | TRBJ1-1 | - | - | TRBV7-6 | 17
TGCGCCAGCAACTTACAGGGTGCGCGCCCGAACACTGAAGCTTTCTTT | CASNLQGARPNTEAFF | TRBJ1-1 | - | - | TRBV5-1 | 16
TGTGCCAGCAGTCTAACAGATACGCAGTATTTT | CASSLTDTQYF | TRBJ2-3 | - | - | TRBV2 | 11
TGTGCCAGCAGTGAAGCGGCCCAGCCGGCCTACGAGCAGTACTTC | CASSEAAQPAYEQYF | TRBJ2-7 | - | - | TRBV2 | 15
TGTGCCAGTAGGAATATCCGTGAGAGTGGCGAGCAGTACTTC | CASRNIRESGEQYF | TRBJ2-7 | - | - | TRBV19 | 14
TGTGCCATCAGTCCGGGATCAGGGACGATTAAAGAGGCTTTCTTT | CAISPGSGTIKEAFF | TRBJ1-1 | - | - | TRBV10-3 | 15
TGCGCCAGCAGCTTGGGACTAGCGGGATCAGATACGCAGTATTTT | CASSLGLAGSDTQYF | TRBJ2-3 | - | TRBD2 | TRBV5-1 | 15
TGTGCCATCAGTCGACTAGGGGGGGCGGGAGGTTCCTCCTACGAGCAGTACTTC | CAISRLGGAGGSSYEQYF | TRBJ2-7 | - | TRBD2 | TRBV10-3 | 18
TGCGCCAGCAGCTTGGAGCGGGGGGATGAAAAACTGTTTTTT | CASSLERGDEKLFF | TRBJ1-4 | - | - | TRBV5-1 | 14
TGTGCCAGCAGCTTAGGCGGGGGCGCGGGCTACACCTTC | CASSLGGGAGYTF | TRBJ1-2 | - | - | TRBV7-2 | 13
TGTGCCAGCAGCCTCAACATTCCATTGGGGGAGGTAGCGAACACCGGGGAGCTGTTTTTT | CASSLNIPLGEVANTGELFF | TRBJ2-2 | few | - | TRBV11-3 | 20
TGTGCCGGTGGACGGGGCGAAAAACTGTTTTTT | CAGGRGEKLFF | TRBJ1-4 | - | - | TRBV30 | 11